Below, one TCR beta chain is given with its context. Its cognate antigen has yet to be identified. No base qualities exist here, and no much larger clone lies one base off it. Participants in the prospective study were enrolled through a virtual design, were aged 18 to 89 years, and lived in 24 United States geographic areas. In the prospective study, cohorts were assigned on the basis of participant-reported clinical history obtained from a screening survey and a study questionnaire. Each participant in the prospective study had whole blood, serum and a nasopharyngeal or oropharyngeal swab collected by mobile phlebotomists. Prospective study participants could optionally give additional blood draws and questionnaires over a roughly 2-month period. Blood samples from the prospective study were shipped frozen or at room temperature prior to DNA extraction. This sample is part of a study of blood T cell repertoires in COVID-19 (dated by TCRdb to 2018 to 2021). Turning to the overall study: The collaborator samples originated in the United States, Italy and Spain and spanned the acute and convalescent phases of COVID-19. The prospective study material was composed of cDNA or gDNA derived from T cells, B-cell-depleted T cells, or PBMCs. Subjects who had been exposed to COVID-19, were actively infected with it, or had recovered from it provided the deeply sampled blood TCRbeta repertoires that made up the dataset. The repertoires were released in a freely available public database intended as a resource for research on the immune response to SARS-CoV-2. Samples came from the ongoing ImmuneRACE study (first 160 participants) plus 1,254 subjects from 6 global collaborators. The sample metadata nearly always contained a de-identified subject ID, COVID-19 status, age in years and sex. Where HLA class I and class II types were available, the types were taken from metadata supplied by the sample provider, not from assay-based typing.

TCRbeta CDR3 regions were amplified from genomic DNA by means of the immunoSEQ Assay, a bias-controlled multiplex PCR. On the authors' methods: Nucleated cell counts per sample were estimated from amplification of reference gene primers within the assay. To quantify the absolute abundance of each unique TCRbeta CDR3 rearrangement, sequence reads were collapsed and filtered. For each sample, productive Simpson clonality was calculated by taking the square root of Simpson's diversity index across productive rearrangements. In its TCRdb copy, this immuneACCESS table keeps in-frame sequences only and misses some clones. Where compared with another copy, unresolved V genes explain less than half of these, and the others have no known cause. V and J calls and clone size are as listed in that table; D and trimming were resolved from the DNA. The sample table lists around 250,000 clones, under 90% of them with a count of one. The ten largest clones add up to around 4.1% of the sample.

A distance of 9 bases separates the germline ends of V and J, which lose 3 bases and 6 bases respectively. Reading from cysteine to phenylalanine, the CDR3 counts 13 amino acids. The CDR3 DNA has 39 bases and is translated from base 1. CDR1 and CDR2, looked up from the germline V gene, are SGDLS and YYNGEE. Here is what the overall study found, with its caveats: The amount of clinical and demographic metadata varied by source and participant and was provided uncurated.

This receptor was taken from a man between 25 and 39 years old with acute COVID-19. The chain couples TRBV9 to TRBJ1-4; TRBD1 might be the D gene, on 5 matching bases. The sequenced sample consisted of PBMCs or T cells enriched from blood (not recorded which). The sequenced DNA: TGTGCCAGCAGCGCCGGGGGTCATGAAAAACTGTTTTTT. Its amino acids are CASSAGGHEKLFF.